A selection of T cell receptor beta chains follows, all from one sample in a study of cytomegalovirus exposure and HLA in healthy donors. Some clones are missing from TCRdb's copy, which holds only in-frame ones; the method was immunoSEQ multiplex PCR. Of just over 70,000 clones listed, 70% to 85% are singletons. Material: PBMCs. The receptors were gathered from a human donor in good health. CDR3s include the opening cysteine and the closing phenylalanine or tryptophan. The D gene is left open where the match is weak. Size tells how often a clone was seen (once, few, many) or the class of an expanded clone, and some rows leave it out.

>TRBJ1-1|NA|NA|TRBV2
TGTGCCAGCCCCGTGGCAGGGAACACTGAAGCTTTCTTT
CASPVAGNTEAFF
>TRBJ1-5|NA|NA|TRBV7-8
TGTGCCAGCAGCTTATCAGTACAGGGCCTCAATCAGCCCCAGCATTTT
CASSLSVQGLNQPQHF
>TRBJ2-5|NA|NA|TRBV12-5
TGTCCACCCACCGGGGAGACCCAGTACTTC
CPPTGETQYF
>TRBJ2-3|NA|NA|TRBV7-9
TGTGCCAGCAGCTTAGGAGCGAAAAGCACAGATACGCAGTATTTT
CASSLGAKSTDTQYF
>TRBJ2-7|NA|NA|TRBV29-1
TGCAGCGTCACTAGCCAGAGCTCCTACGAGCAGTACTTC
CSVTSQSSYEQYF
>TRBJ2-7|once|TRBD1|TRBV4-1
TGCGCCAGCAGCCAAGGCGGGACAGGGGACGAGCAGTACTTC
CASSQGGTGDEQYF
>TRBJ1-5|NA|NA|TRBV23-1
TGCGCCAGCAGTCAGCCCCGCTGGGCGAGCAATCAGCCCCAGCATTTT
CASSQPRWASNQPQHF
>TRBJ2-1|NA|TRBD2|TRBV7-3
TGTGCCAGCAGCTCCGGGACTAGCGGCTACAATGAGCAGTTCTTC
CASSSGTSGYNEQFF
>TRBJ1-5|NA|NA|TRBV28
TGTGCCAGCAGGAAACCGTTAAGAGGCAATCAGCCCCAGCATTTT
CASRKPLRGNQPQHF
>TRBJ1-3|once|NA|TRBV29-1
TGCAGCGTGGCCTCCTCTGGAAACACCATATATTTT
CSVASSGNTIYF
>TRBJ1-5|once|NA|TRBV6-1
TGTGCCAGCAGTCTCAATCAGCCCCAGCATTTT
CASSLNQPQHF
>TRBJ1-5|few|NA|TRBV5-6
TGTGCCAGCAGCAGAACAGGGTCTAATCAGCCCCAGCATTTT
CASSRTGSNQPQHF
>TRBJ1-1|NA|NA|TRBV2
TGTGCCAGCGTATTCACAGGGAACACTGAAGCTTTCTTT
CASVFTGNTEAFF
>TRBJ1-1|NA|NA|TRBV15
TGTGCCACCAGCAGAGACAGGAACACTGAAGCTTTCTTT
CATSRDRNTEAFF
>TRBJ2-3|once|TRBD2|TRBV5-1
TGCGCCAGCAGCTTGGAAGCGGGAGGACGAGATATGCAGTATTTT
CASSLEAGGRDMQYF
>TRBJ1-1|NA|NA|TRBV29-1
TGCAGCGTTGAATTGGGGGCGGGGAACACTGAAGCTTTCTTT
CSVELGAGNTEAFF
>TRBJ1-2|NA|NA|TRBV5-1
TGCGCCAGCAGCTTGCGTGAGGCTAGCAACTATGGCTACACCTTC
CASSLREASNYGYTF
>TRBJ1-2|NA|NA|TRBV7-2
TGTGCCAGCAGCCCTCAGGGGCGAATAGACTATGGCTACACCTTC
CASSPQGRIDYGYTF
>TRBJ2-7|NA|NA|TRBV28
TGTGCCAGCAGTCACCGGTACGAGCAGTACTTC
CASSHRYEQYF
>TRBJ1-1|NA|NA|TRBV5-1
TGCGCCAGCAGCGCGACAGTCCAGAACACTGAAGCTTTCTTT
CASSATVQNTEAFF
>TRBJ1-4|NA|TRBD1|TRBV5-1
TGCGCCAGCAGCTTGGGACAGGGGATGGATGAAAAACTGTTTTTT
CASSLGQGMDEKLFF
>TRBJ1-2|NA|NA|TRBV30
TGTGCCTGGAGTGTATACAGGGAGGGCTACACCTTC
CAWSVYREGYTF
>TRBJ2-5|NA|NA|TRBV15
TGTGCCACCAGCAGAGACCTCGCGGAAGAGACCCAGTACTTC
CATSRDLAEETQYF
>TRBJ2-1|NA|TRBD1|TRBV30
TGTGCCTGCCCGGGGACAGGGGCCGGCGAGCAGTTCTTC
CACPGTGAGEQFF
>TRBJ1-1|NA|TRBD1|TRBV7-9
TGTGCCAGCAGCTTTACAGGGGCCGGGACTGAAGCTTTCTTT
CASSFTGAGTEAFF
>TRBJ2-7|NA|TRBD2|TRBV28
TGTGCCAGCAGTTTCGGACTAGCGGGAGGCGAGCAGTACTTC
CASSFGLAGGEQYF
>TRBJ2-2|NA|NA|TRBV7-9
TGTGCCAGCAGCTTACGCAGCGGGAACACCGGGGAGCTGTTTTTT
CASSLRSGNTGELFF
>TRBJ2-6|NA|NA|TRBV28
TGTGCCAGCAGTTTCGCCAGGGGCGCTGGGGCCAACGTCCTGACTTTC
CASSFARGAGANVLTF
>TRBJ2-7|once|TRBD2|TRBV25-1
TGTGCCAGCAGTGCGGGACTAGCGGGATTCGAGCAGTACTTC
CASSAGLAGFEQYF
>TRBJ2-3|once|TRBD1|TRBV5-1
TGCGCCAGCAGCTCGGGACAGGGGCTATCTACGCAGTATTTT
CASSSGQGLSTQYF
>TRBJ1-1|NA|TRBD1|TRBV18
TGTGCCAGCTCACCTACAGGGGACCGGGGCACTGAAGCTTTCTTT
CASSPTGDRGTEAFF
>TRBJ2-5|few|NA|TRBV6-1
TGTGCCAGCAGTGAAGGGATCCTTAGGGGGACCCAGTACTTC
CASSEGILRGTQYF
>TRBJ1-4|NA|TRBD1|TRBV9
TGTGCCAGCAGTGCCCGGGACAGGGGTGAAAAACTGTTTTTT
CASSARDRGEKLFF
>TRBJ2-3|NA|NA|TRBV25-1
TGTGCCAGCAGTGAAACAGGTCTTAGCACAGATACGCAGTATTTT
CASSETGLSTDTQYF
>TRBJ2-3|NA|TRBD1|TRBV5-1
TGCGCCAGCAGCCCCGGGACAGGTAGCACAGATACGCAGTATTTT
CASSPGTGSTDTQYF
>TRBJ2-1|NA|NA|TRBV13
TGTGCCAGCAGCTTCCGCAATGAGCAGTTCTTC
CASSFRNEQFF
>TRBJ2-1|NA|NA|TRBV7-9
TGTGCCAGCAGCTTAGTTAGCGGAGACAATGAGCAGTTCTTC
CASSLVSGDNEQFF
>TRBJ2-7|NA|NA|TRBV27
TGTGCCAGCACCCCCAGGGGTGGGGATGGGGGCTACGAGCAGTACTTC
CASTPRGGDGGYEQYF
>TRBJ1-1|NA|NA|TRBV27
TGTGCCAGCAGTTTACGATTGGGGGGAATGAACGCTGAAGCTTTCTTT
CASSLRLGGMNAEAFF
>TRBJ2-1|NA|TRBD2|TRBV7-9
TGTGCCAGCAGCTCAGGGACTAGCGGGAGTCTACATGAGCAGTTCTTC
CASSSGTSGSLHEQFF
>TRBJ2-2|NA|TRBD2|TRBV5-4
TGTGCCAGCAGCTTCGGACCGGGGGGCGGGGAGCTGTTTTTT
CASSFGPGGGELFF
>TRBJ2-2|NA|NA|TRBV27
TGTGCCAGCAGCTTAATAGGGGGGACAGACACCGGGGAGCTGTTTTTT
CASSLIGGTDTGELFF
>TRBJ2-1|NA|NA|TRBV5-4
TGTGCCAGCAGTACCCCTAACTACAATGAGCAGTTCTTC
CASSTPNYNEQFF
>TRBJ1-4|NA|TRBD1|TRBV15
TGTGCCTTGGGCAGGGGGGCTAATGAAAAACTGTTTTTT
CALGRGANEKLFF
>TRBJ2-2|NA|NA|TRBV5-4
TGTGCCAGCAGCCGGGACACCCAGGACACCGGGGAGCTGTTTTTT
CASSRDTQDTGELFF
>TRBJ1-1|once|TRBD1|TRBV27
TGTGCCAGCAGTTTATCGGGCAGGGGGGCTGAAGCTTTCTTT
CASSLSGRGAEAFF
>TRBJ2-1|NA|NA|TRBV7-9
TGTGCCAGCAGCTTTCAGGGGAGAGCGCAGTTCTTC
CASSFQGRAQFF
>TRBJ2-7|NA|TRBD1|TRBV19
TGTGCCAGTAGTCCTGGGACAGCCTCCTACGAGCAGTACTTC
CASSPGTASYEQYF
>TRBJ1-4|few|NA|TRBV28
TGTGCCAGCAGCCCCGACAGGTTATATAATGAAAAACTGTTTTTT
CASSPDRLYNEKLFF
>TRBJ1-1|NA|NA|TRBV28
TGTGCCAGCAGTGCTACAGGGAAAACTGAAGCTTTCTTT
CASSATGKTEAFF
>TRBJ1-4|few|NA|TRBV4-2
TGTGCCAGCAGCCTTTGGGACACGACTAATGAAAAACTGTTTTTT
CASSLWDTTNEKLFF
>TRBJ2-1|NA|TRBD2|TRBV27
TGTGCCAGCAGTTTATTAGTCCTAGCGGGATACAATGAGCAGTTCTTC
CASSLLVLAGYNEQFF
>TRBJ1-2|NA|TRBD1|TRBV6-5
TGTGCCAGCAGGGTCGGGACAGGGTACGGCTACACCTTC
CASRVGTGYGYTF
>TRBJ2-1|NA|TRBD2|TRBV7-3
TGTGCCAGCAGCTTAGGGACTAGCGGATACAATGAGCAGTTCTTC
CASSLGTSGYNEQFF
>TRBJ2-5|NA|NA|TRBV4-1
TGCGCCAGCAGCCAACAACCGGGATTTCAAGAGACCCAGTACTTC
CASSQQPGFQETQYF